One and the same sample provided the 21 T cell receptor beta chains below, sequenced in a study of vaccination and CD4 T cells after COVID-19. Treatment meaning: approximately 9-day PBMC culture with coronavirus spike peptide pools or control peptides (ViraFEST assay). CD4+ T cells that had been cultured provided DNA sequenced with the Oncomine TCR Beta short-read assay. Each CDR3 protein is one row after TCRdb ran MiXCR on the PCR reads. The data hold tens of thousands of distinct CDR3 sequences, with 35% to 50% observed a single time. The antigens for these receptors are not known. The sequencing sample was made of CD4+ T cells from blood, cultured in vitro. The source is a human donor who had recovered from COVID-19.

The V and J genes are TRBV28 and TRBJ1-1; D is perhaps TRBD1 (6 bases). With 5 bases removed from V and 1 base from J, the gap between germline ends came to 17 bases. Germline values: CDR1 MDHEN, CDR2 SYDVKM. CDR3 length: 16 amino acids. The chain's CDR3 is CASSLPPGAGNTEAFF. The CDR3 nucleotides read TGTGCCAGCAGTCTCCCCCCGGGGGCAGGGAACACTGAAGCTTTCTTT.

The rearrangement uses TRBV7-2 and TRBJ2-1; 9 bases are shared with TRBD2. This CDR3 region has 15 residues. CDR1 SGHTA and CDR2 FQGNSA come from the germline V gene. V was clipped by 5 bases and J by 2 bases; unmatched bases: 4. This CDR3 reads CASSNGLATYNEQFF. The CDR3 DNA reads TGTGCCAGCAGCAATGGACTAGCGACCTACAATGAGCAGTTCTTC.

V is TRBV2 and J is TRBJ2-7; possibly TRBD1 for D (5 bases). The CDR3 is 16 amino acids. Germline V gives CDR1 SNHLY, CDR2 FYNNEI. V shed 0 bases and J shed 3 bases, with 15 bases lying between them. The CDR3 coding sequence is TGTGCCAGCAGTGAAGCAGGGGCTCACTCCAGCTACGAGCAGTACTTC. Translated, it gives CASSEAGAHSSYEQYF.

The genes are TRBV2 and TRBJ2-1, with 9 bases identical to TRBD2. CDR3 length equals 13 residues. V shed 7 bases, J shed 8 bases, and the junction held 6 bases outside the gene matches. Germline CDR1 SNHLY, CDR2 FYNNEI. CDR3 amino acids: CASNQRGADEQFF. DNA of the CDR3: TGTGCCAGCAATCAGCGGGGGGCGGATGAGCAGTTCTTC.

The chain employs TRBV7-2 and TRBJ2-1; no clear D. CDR1 and CDR2 from the germline V gene are SGHTA and FQGNSA. The CDR3 is made up of 13 amino acids. Trimming cost V 0 bases and J 9 bases, with 9 bases left between them. The chain's CDR3 is CASSLAPGVEQFF. The CDR3 DNA is TGTGCCAGCAGCTTAGCGCCCGGAGTTGAGCAGTTCTTC.

V usage is TRBV6-1 and J usage is TRBJ2-7; D is uncertain. The CDR3 totals 15 residues. Trimming stripped 6 bases from V and 1 base from J, with 16 bases between. Germline V CDR1 and CDR2: MNHNS, SASEGT. DNA of the CDR3: TGTGCCAGCAGCCCCGACCCAGGTGTTTCCTACGAGCAGTACTTC. This codes for CASSPDPGVSYEQYF.

The table lists this clonotype with a count of one. In nucleotides, the CDR3 is TGTGCCAGCAGCCTGAGATTTGGGGGCGGCGATACGCAGTATTTT. Translating gives CASSLRFGGGDTQYF. This sequence joins TRBV11-2 and TRBJ2-3, with a weak D call TRBD1 (6 bases). Germline V gene data show CDR1 as SGHAT and CDR2 as FQNNGV. CDR3 size: 15 residues. The V end lost 5 bases, the J end lost 6 bases, and 18 bases lay between the germline ends.

In its sample, this clonotype was seen a few times. CDR3 loop: CASSVRQDVSYEQYF. As DNA, the CDR3 is TGTGCCAGCAGTGTTCGACAGGACGTCTCCTACGAGCAGTACTTC. The chain employs TRBV6-1 and TRBJ2-7; possible D gene TRBD1, 6 bases. The CDR3 sequence is 15 residues long. Germline V gene lookup returns CDR1 MNHNS and CDR2 SASEGT. V shed 4 bases and J shed 0 bases, with 13 bases lying between them.

The chain recombines TRBV7-8 with TRBJ1-1; D is uncertain. CDR3 length: 15 amino acids. Germline V lookup: CDR1 SGHVS, CDR2 FQNEAQ. Trimming stripped 2 bases from V and 1 base from J, with 11 bases between. CDR3 sequence (DNA): TGTGCCAGCAGCTTACAACCAACAGAGAACACTGAAGCTTTCTTT. Amino acid sequence: CASSLQPTENTEAFF.

This clonotype appeared a few times. The chain combines TRBV4-3 with TRBJ1-1; possibly TRBD1 for D (5 bases). The CDR3 loop spans 13 amino acids. Germline loops: CDR1 LGHNA, CDR2 YSLEER. Trimming stripped 0 bases from V and 7 bases from J, with 9 bases between. CDR3 nucleotides: TGCGCCAGCAGCCAAGATGCCGGGGGTGAAGCTTTCTTT. Encoded protein: CASSQDAGGEAFF.

This chain joins TRBV6-1 and TRBJ2-1; 8 bases are a match to TRBD2. CDR3 length: 11 residues. The J segment lost 12 bases and the V segment lost 3 bases, leaving 1 base of the junction unmatched. Germline V CDR1 and CDR2: MNHNS, SASEGT. CDR3 bases: TGTGCCAGCAGTGAGCGGGAGGTGCAGTTCTTC. Its translation is CASSEREVQFF.

This clonotype turned up a few times. The chain employs TRBV19 and TRBJ1-5; 10 bases map to TRBD1. With 6 bases clipped from V and 3 bases from J, the junction kept 5 bases outside the gene matches. This CDR3 spans 15 amino acids. Germline-derived CDR1 and CDR2 are LNHDA and SQIVND (reference sequence). The CDR3 sequence is CASRPGQGINQPQHF. DNA for the CDR3: TGTGCCAGTAGACCGGGACAGGGGATCAATCAGCCCCAGCATTTT.

The chain recombines TRBV2 with TRBJ1-2, with TRBD1 matching 7 bases. Unmatched junction bases numbered 7, after V lost 4 bases and J lost 2 bases. Germline V gene data show CDR1 as SNHLY and CDR2 as FYNNEI. CDR3 length: 15 residues. The CDR3 DNA reads as TGTGCCAGCAGTGTTGAGGGACAGAACAACTATGGCTACACCTTC. It encodes CASSVEGQNNYGYTF.

This clonotype has more than one count but fewer than ten. This chain's CDR3 is CASSLEGSTDTQYF. The CDR3 region has the DNA TGTGCCAGCAGCTTAGAGGGCTCCACAGATACGCAGTATTTT. The V and J genes are TRBV7-9 and TRBJ2-3, with D unresolved. The V gene lost 1 base and the J gene lost 2 bases, with 7 bases spanning the gap. CDR1 SEHNR and CDR2 FQNEAQ come from the germline V gene (reference sequence). The CDR3 runs 14 residues.

The CDR3 DNA is TGTGCCAGCAGTTTGGGCTACGAGCAGTACTTC. This sequence encodes CASSLGYEQYF. The rearrangement uses TRBV28 and TRBJ2-7; no definite D call. CDR1 is MDHEN, CDR2 SYDVKM, per germline. V gave up 3 bases and J gave up 3 bases, with 3 bases separating them. The CDR3 is 11 residues long.

Only a few counts were recorded for this clonotype. The V and J genes are TRBV20-1 and TRBJ2-5, with TRBD2 identical over 10 bases. The CDR3 loop spans 15 amino acids. Trimming cost V 2 bases and J 5 bases; bases outside gene matches: 8. In germline, CDR1 is DFQATT, CDR2 SNEGSKA (reference sequence). The CDR3 is CSARKGSGRSETQYF. DNA of the CDR3: TGCAGTGCTAGAAAGGGTAGCGGGAGGAGTGAGACCCAGTACTTC.

This sequence joins TRBV11-2 and TRBJ2-1; D perhaps matches TRBD2 (6 bases). The V end lost 5 bases, the J end lost 1 base, and 15 bases lay between the germline ends. Germline loops: CDR1 SGHAT, CDR2 FQNNGV. This CDR3 is built from 16 residues. CDR3 residues: CASSPIRERSYNEQFF. The DNA of the CDR3 is TGTGCCAGCAGCCCCATACGGGAGAGGTCCTACAATGAGCAGTTCTTC. The full variable domain, its missing parts supplied by reference TRBV11-2 and TRBJ2-1, is EAGVAQSPRYKIIEKRQSVAFWCNPISGHATLYWYQQILGQGPKLLIQFQNNGVVDDSQLPKDRFSAERLKGVDSTLKIQPAKLEDSAVYLCASSPIRERSYNEQFFGPGTRLTVL.

V usage is TRBV23-1 and J usage is TRBJ2-7; TRBD2 is a possible D gene (5 bases). TRBV23-1 is labeled an ORF, and its function is uncertain. This CDR3 spans 12 amino acids. Trimming pared 1 base from V and 12 bases from J, leaving 13 bases between. CDR3 residues: CASSQWATAGYF. In DNA, the CDR3 is TGCGCCAGCAGTCAATGGGCCACGGCGGGGTACTTC.

The chain joins TRBV10-3 to TRBJ2-5, with 7 bases aligning to TRBD2. The V segment lost 10 bases and the J segment 0 bases; nucleotides outside the gene matches: 14. The CDR3 spans 16 residues. Germline loops: CDR1 ENHRY, CDR2 SYGVKD. Written as DNA, the CDR3 is TGTGCCACCTACGCAGGTAGCGGGCTGTACCAAGAGACCCAGTACTTC. This gives the protein CATYAGSGLYQETQYF.

This clonotype was seen only a few times. The germline gene is not matched at one end of the junction; a read error may be the cause. The gene calls are TRBV18 and TRBJ2-7; TRBD2 matches at 10 bases. Per germline, CDR1 KGHSH and CDR2 LQKENI. CDR3 length: 15 residues. CDR3 sequence: CASTPSSGRRYEQYF. The CDR3 DNA reads TGTGCCAGCACACCTTCTAGCGGGAGAAGGTACGAGCAGTACTTC.

The CDR3 sequence is CASSPSPRANPSYNSPLHF. The DNA for the CDR3 is TGTGCCAGCAGTCCCTCCCCGAGGGCGAATCCCTCCTATAATTCACCCCTCCACTTT. The V and J genes are TRBV12-3 or TRBV12-4 and TRBJ1-6; D remains ambiguous. V shed 5 bases and J shed 0 bases, with 20 bases lying between them. The CDR3 consists of 19 residues.